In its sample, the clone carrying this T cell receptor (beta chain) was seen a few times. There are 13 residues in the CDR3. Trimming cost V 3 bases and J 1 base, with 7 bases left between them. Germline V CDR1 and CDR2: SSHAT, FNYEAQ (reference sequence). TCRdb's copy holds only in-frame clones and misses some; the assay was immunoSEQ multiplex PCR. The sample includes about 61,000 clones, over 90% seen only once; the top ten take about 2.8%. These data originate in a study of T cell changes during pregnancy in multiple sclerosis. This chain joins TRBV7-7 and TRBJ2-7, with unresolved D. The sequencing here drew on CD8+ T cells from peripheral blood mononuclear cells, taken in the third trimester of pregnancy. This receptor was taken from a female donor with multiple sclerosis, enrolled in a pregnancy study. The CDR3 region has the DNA TGTGCCAGCAGCTTCGAGGCTTCCTACGAGCAGTACTTC. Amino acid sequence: CASSFEASYEQYF.